This record looks at one TCR beta chain sequence and its context. These data are taken from a study of CD8+ T cells in alopecia areata. RNA was isolated and reverse transcribed to cDNA, the sequencing template. Sequencing was performed with immunoSEQ multiplex PCR; in TCRdb, only in-frame clones are kept and a portion is missing. The data show 110,000 to 150,000 clones, 51% seen once. The CDR3 runs 16 residues. Looked up from germline, CDR1 is SGHTA and CDR2 is FQGNSA. V lost 2 bases to trimming and J lost 4 bases, with 17 bases between them. The chain is built from TRBV7-2 and TRBJ1-1, with TRBD1 as a possible D gene (6 bases). The material was CD4+ T cells sorted from blood, obtained at week 0. This TCR was recovered from a human donor with alopecia areata. CDR3 in DNA: TGTGCCAGCAGCTTATTGGCTACAGGGTCGGGCACTGAAGCTTTCTTT. Amino acid sequence: CASSLLATGSGTEAFF. Supplemented by reference TRBV7-2 and TRBJ1-1, the full variable domain reads GAGVSQSPSNKVTEKGKDVELRCDPISGHTALYWYRQSLGQGLEFLIYFQGNSAPDKSGLPSDRFSAERTGGSVSTLTIQRTQQEDSAVYLCASSLLATGSGTEAFFGQGTRLTVV.